This TCR beta chain originates from a study of cytomegalovirus exposure and HLA in healthy donors. For the study at large: Earlier sequencing of approximately 180 million T cells yielded 95 million to 120 million unique TCR beta sequences.

As concerns this clone: What it recognizes is unknown.

Whole-study results and caveats: TCR beta V- and J-gene trimming, according to a later analysis, was linked to a missense DCLRE1C variant. For most TCR sequences rarity was the rule, although some public TCRs occurred in many donors. Later work found that TCR association rates differed between HLA loci; DRB1 had the most and HLA-C the fewest.

Primers included in the PCR were 60 Vbeta and 13 Jbeta primers. Assay used: immunoSEQ multiplex PCR; TCRdb lists only in-frame clones, some missing. The table shows under 130,000 clones, with around three quarters occurring only once. Trimming stripped 9 bases from V and 0 bases from J, with 14 bases between. Germline CDR1 and CDR2: SNHLY and FYNNEI. This CDR3 region has 14 residues. This receptor was identified in a woman in her thirties or forties in good health and CMV-seronegative. Sequenced sample: PBMCs. V usage is TRBV2 and J usage is TRBJ1-1; D possibly corresponds to TRBD1 (6 bases). The CDR3: CARTGTQMNTEAFF. DNA for the CDR3: TGTGCCAGAACCGGGACACAGATGAACACTGAAGCTTTCTTT. Supplemented by reference TRBV2 and TRBJ1-1, the full variable domain reads EPEVTQTPSHQVTQMGQEVILRCVPISNHLYFYWYRQILGQKVEFLVSFYNNEISEKSEIFDDQFSVERPDGSNFTLKIRSTKLEDSAMYFCARTGTQMNTEAFFGQGTRLTVV.